The clone carrying this TCR beta chain was detected a few times. The antigen remains undetermined. This CDR3 is 16 amino acids long. Germline V gene lookup returns CDR1 SEHNR and CDR2 FQNEAQ (reference sequence). V was pared by 7 bases and J by 4 bases, with 7 bases of the junction left unmatched. Some clones are missing from TCRdb's copy, which holds only in-frame ones; the method was immunoSEQ multiplex PCR. The table shows about 81,000 clones, with about 86% occurring only once. The sample is drawn from a study of OX40 agonist ivuxolimab in advanced cancers. Broader study findings: At doses 0.1 to 3.0 mg/kg, CD4+ and CD8+ clones expanded.

The clonotype was recovered from an adult with an advanced solid tumor such as melanoma, head and neck, liver or kidney cancer. The rearrangement links TRBV7-9 to TRBJ2-2; 12 bases fit TRBD2. The material sequenced was CD4+ or CD8+ T cells sorted from blood, taken in a trial of the OX40 agonist ivuxolimab. The CDR3 region is CASTTPSGRATGELFF. In nucleotides, the CDR3 is TGTGCCAGCACCACGCCTAGCGGGAGGGCCACCGGGGAGCTGTTTTTT.